The entry that follows covers one TCR beta chain sequence. The repertoire was sequenced with immunoSEQ multiplex PCR; TCRdb's copy has only in-frame clones and lacks some. The sample records over 55,000 clones, around 85% being singletons. The V and J ends lost 1 base and 6 bases respectively, with 9 bases between them. Looked up from germline, CDR1 is SGHTA and CDR2 is FQGNSA. This CDR3 comprises 14 residues. This specimen belongs to a study of blood T cell repertoires in COVID-19. This clonotype originated in a woman of 80 years or more with acute or convalescent COVID-19. Sequenced input: peripheral blood. The rearrangement uses TRBV7-2 and TRBJ2-2; D ambiguous. CDR3 DNA: TGTGCCAGCAGCTTAGAACAGTCCGCCGGGGAGCTGTTTTTT. This encodes CASSLEQSAGELFF.